This entry concerns a single T cell receptor (beta chain). Its antigen is unidentified. Samples with a second dose at about 4 or about 12 weeks were pooled together. J gave up 8 bases and V 0 bases, and 2 bases lay outside the gene matches. CDR3 length equals 14 residues. Per germline, CDR1 MNHEY and CDR2 SVGAGI. Produced via immunoSEQ multiplex PCR; TCRdb's table is partial and in-frame only. The profile shows over 25,000 clones, 92% of them singletons. The record originates from a study of T cell responses to AZD1222 COVID-19 vaccine. Findings and caveats of the study: White British donors predominated, females outnumbered males, and clonal diversity was possibly underestimated. Among AZD1222 vaccinees, only five or six were seropositive at baseline.

The gene calls are TRBV6-5 and TRBJ1-4, with TRBD1 identical over 8 bases. The source is an adult who received the AZD1222 COVID-19 vaccine. This sample comprised peripheral blood, obtained 28 days after the second AZD1222 dose. This CDR3 reads CASSYSAGGEKLFF. CDR3 nucleotide sequence: TGTGCCAGCAGTTACTCAGCAGGGGGCGAAAAACTGTTTTTT.